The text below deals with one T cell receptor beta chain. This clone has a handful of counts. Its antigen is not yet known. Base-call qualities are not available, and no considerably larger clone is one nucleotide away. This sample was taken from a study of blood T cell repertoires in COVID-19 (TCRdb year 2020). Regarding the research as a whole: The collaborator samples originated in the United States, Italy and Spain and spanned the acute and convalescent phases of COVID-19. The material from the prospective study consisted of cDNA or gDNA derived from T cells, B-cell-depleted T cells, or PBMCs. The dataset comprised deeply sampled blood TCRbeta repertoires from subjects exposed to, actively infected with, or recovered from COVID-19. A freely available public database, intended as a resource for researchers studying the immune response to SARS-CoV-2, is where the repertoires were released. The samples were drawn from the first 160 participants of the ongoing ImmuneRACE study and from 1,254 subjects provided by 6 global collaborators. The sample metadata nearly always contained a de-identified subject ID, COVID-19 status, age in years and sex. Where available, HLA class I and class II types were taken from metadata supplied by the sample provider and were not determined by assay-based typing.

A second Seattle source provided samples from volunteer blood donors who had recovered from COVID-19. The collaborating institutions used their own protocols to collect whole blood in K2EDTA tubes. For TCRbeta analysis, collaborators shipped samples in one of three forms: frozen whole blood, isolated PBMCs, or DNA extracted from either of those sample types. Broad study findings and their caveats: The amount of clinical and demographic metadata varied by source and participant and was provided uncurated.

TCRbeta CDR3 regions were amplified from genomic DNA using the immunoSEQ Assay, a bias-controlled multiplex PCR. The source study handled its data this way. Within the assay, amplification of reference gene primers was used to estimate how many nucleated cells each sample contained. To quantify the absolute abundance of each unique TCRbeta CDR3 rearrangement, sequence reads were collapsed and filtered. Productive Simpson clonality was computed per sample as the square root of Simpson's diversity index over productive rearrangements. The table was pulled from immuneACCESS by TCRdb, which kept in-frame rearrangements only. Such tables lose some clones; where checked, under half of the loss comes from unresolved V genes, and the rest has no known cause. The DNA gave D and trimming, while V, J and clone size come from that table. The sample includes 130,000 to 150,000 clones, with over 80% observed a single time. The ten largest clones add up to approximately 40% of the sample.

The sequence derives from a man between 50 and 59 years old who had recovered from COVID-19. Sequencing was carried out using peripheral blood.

The DNA reads TGTGCCAGCAGCTTGGAGGTCGGGGGCACTGAAGCTTTCTTT. Its translation reads: CASSLEVGGTEAFF. In this chain, TRBV5-8 is recombined with TRBJ1-1; TRBD1 is a possible D gene, resting on 5 matching bases. Deletion took 0 bases off V and 4 bases off J, with a span of 10 bases between the germline ends. There are 14 amino acids in the CDR3, from cysteine to phenylalanine inclusive. The retained sequence is limited to the CDR3, 42 bases, with the frame set at the first base. The germline V gene encodes CDR1 SGHTS and CDR2 YDEGEE.